Shown below are 18 T cell receptor beta chains from a single sample sequenced in a study of regulatory T cells in long-lasting Graves disease. Arm-PCR of CDR3 regions and iRepertoire HTBI primers were the basis on which TCR beta libraries were built. MiXCR, run by TCRdb on the multiplex PCR reads, gives a single entry per CDR3 protein. Among some 370,000 distinct CDR3 sequences listed, more than 20% were seen once. Time point of the sample: persistent/refractory GD, antithyroid drugs over 5 years with positive TRAb. From RNA extracted from PBMCs, the TCR library was made. The starting material was peripheral blood mononuclear cells (PBMCs), obtained when the disease was refractory, from a patient treated with antithyroid drugs. Receptors originate from a female donor with Graves disease.

In its sample, this clonotype was seen a few times. This chain uses TRBV28 with TRBJ2-7, with D uncertain. Deletions cut 6 bases from V and 9 bases from J, with 18 bases between. The CDR3 totals 13 residues. Germline CDR1 is MDHEN and CDR2 is SYDVKM. As DNA, the CDR3 is TGTGCCAGCAGCCACAATTCGCGTCACGCGCAGTACTTC. Translation gives CASSHNSRHAQYF.

V and J are TRBV6-1 and TRBJ2-4, with D possibly called TRBD1 or TRBD2 (5 bases each). Trimming left V 6 bases short and J 2 bases short, with 14 bases between. Germline V gene lookup returns CDR1 MNHNS and CDR2 SASEGT. The CDR3 totals 15 residues. In DNA form, the CDR3 reads TGTGCCAGCAGACTAACTGGGGGATCCAAAAACATTCAGTACTTC. Translation: CASRLTGGSKNIQYF.

In its sample, this clonotype was seen many times. V and J are TRBV28 and TRBJ2-5, with TRBD2 matching over 11 bases. J was trimmed by 0 bases and V by 6 bases; bases with no gene match: 15. Germline V gene data show CDR1 as MDHEN and CDR2 as SYDVKM. CDR3 length: 19 residues. The CDR3 DNA reads as TGTGCCAGCAGGCCCCGCCGGGGACTAGCGGCCCCGTACCAAGAGACCCAGTACTTC. It is translated as CASRPRRGLAAPYQETQYF. Looking up the rest from reference TRBV28 and TRBJ2-5 gives the full variable domain: DVKVTQSSRYLVKRTGEKVFLECVQDMDHENMFWYRQDPGLGLRLIYFSYDVKMKEKGDIPEGYSVSREKKERFSLILESASTNQTSMYLCASRPRRGLAAPYQETQYFGPGTRLLVL.

The rearrangement links TRBV27 to TRBJ2-7; D is perhaps TRBD1 (7 bases). Looked up from germline, CDR1 is MNHEY and CDR2 is SMNVEV (reference sequence). V dropped 6 bases and J dropped 3 bases, with 15 bases sitting between them. CDR3 size: 14 residues. The CDR3 nucleotides read TGTGCCAGCAGCCCCGGCAGGGGGGTCTACGAGCAGTACTTC. Translating it yields CASSPGRGVYEQYF.

This clonotype was seen more than once but under ten times. The chain carries TRBV5-5 and TRBJ1-2; TRBD1 aligns across 9 bases. CDR3 length: 16 amino acids. With V trimmed by 2 bases and J by 8 bases, 13 bases remained unmatched. Germline assignment: CDR1 SGHKS and CDR2 YYEKEE (reference sequence). CDR3 DNA sequence: TGTGCCAGCAGCTTAGTGGTTGGACAGGGGATCGGCGGCTACACCTTC. Amino acids: CASSLVVGQGIGGYTF.

This clonotype was observed at least ten times. This rearrangement joins TRBV20-1 to TRBJ1-2; 8 bases map to TRBD1. This CDR3 comprises 13 residues. V shed 2 bases and J 5 bases; nucleotides not matched to a gene: 4. Germline V gene lookup returns CDR1 DFQATT and CDR2 SNEGSKA (reference sequence). The CDR3 region is CSARPRTGYGYTF. CDR3 DNA: TGCAGTGCTAGACCCCGGACAGGGTATGGCTACACCTTC.

This clonotype was observed a few times. The J gene is TRBJ1-5, the V gene TRBV6-1, with D possibly matching TRBD1 (6 bases). Looked up from germline, CDR1 is MNHNS and CDR2 is SASEGT. Trimming took off 6 bases at V and 6 bases at J, with 24 bases between the two ends. The CDR3 loop spans 17 amino acids. CDR3: CASSQNTGNRVLQPQHF. Here the CDR3 DNA reads TGTGCCAGCAGCCAAAATACCGGAAACAGGGTTCTTCAGCCCCAGCATTTT.

This clonotype was recorded at least ten times. The V and J genes are TRBV12-3 or TRBV12-4 and TRBJ2-5; 11 bases map to TRBD1. V shed 1 base, J shed 3 bases, and the junction held 1 base outside the gene matches. The CDR3 totals 15 residues. The CDR3 nucleotides are TGTGCCAGCAGTTTAGGGACAGGGGGCGAAGAGACCCAGTACTTC. It encodes CASSLGTGGEETQYF.

This clonotype has a count of ten or more. The chain links TRBV6-1 to TRBJ2-5; 8 bases are shared with TRBD1. J gave up 4 bases and V 5 bases, and 3 bases lay outside the gene matches. Germline loops: CDR1 MNHNS, CDR2 SASEGT. The CDR3 runs 13 residues. CDR3 protein: CASSRTGIETQYF. The CDR3 DNA follows: TGTGCCAGCAGTCGGACAGGGATAGAGACCCAGTACTTC.

This clonotype was observed a handful of times. J is TRBJ2-6 and V is TRBV7-9; unclear D gene. Germline V gene sequence: CDR1 SEHNR, CDR2 FQNEAQ (reference sequence). The CDR3 extends over 16 amino acids. V was pared by 1 base and J by 2 bases, with 9 bases between. Here the CDR3 DNA reads TGTGCCAGCAGCTTAGGGGCTGGGGCTGGGGCCAACGTCCTGACTTTC. The encoded protein is CASSLGAGAGANVLTF. The variable domain in full, with the rest retrieved from reference TRBV7-9 and TRBJ2-6, is DTGVSQNPRHKITKRGQNVTFRCDPISEHNRLYWYRQTLGQGPEFLTYFQNEAQLEKSRLLSDRFSAERPKGSFSTLEIQRTEQGDSAMYLCASSLGAGAGANVLTFGAGSRLTVL.

This clonotype occurred a few times. The chain couples TRBV7-2 to TRBJ2-4; D possibly corresponds to TRBD2 (6 bases). This CDR3 has 18 residues. The germline gives CDR1 SGHTA, CDR2 FQGNSA. Trimming removed 1 base from V and 0 bases from J, with 16 bases in between. The CDR3 spells CASSLVARGGLAKNIQYF. The CDR3 DNA is TGTGCCAGCAGCTTAGTGGCAAGGGGAGGATTAGCCAAAAACATTCAGTACTTC.

This clonotype was counted only a few times. The rearrangement links TRBV6-5 to TRBJ2-2, with 10 bases aligning to TRBD1. This CDR3 is built from 16 residues. Germline V gene data show CDR1 as MNHEY and CDR2 as SVGAGI. With V trimmed by 4 bases and J by 7 bases, 9 bases remained unmatched. Written as DNA, the CDR3 is TGTGCCAGCAGTTCCGGGACAGGGGCCCTTGTCGGGGAGCTGTTTTTT. This translates into CASSSGTGALVGELFF.

The chain couples TRBV19 to TRBJ2-5; the D gene is possibly TRBD1 (5 bases). Per the germline V gene, CDR1 is LNHDA and CDR2 is SQIVND (reference sequence). The CDR3 totals 12 residues. Deletions cut 8 bases from V and 3 bases from J, with 10 bases between. In DNA, the CDR3 is TGTGCCAGTTGTGTGACAGAAGAGACCCAGTACTTC. Amino acids: CASCVTEETQYF.

The table lists this clonotype with many counts. This chain joins TRBV6-1 and TRBJ1-1; no firm D call. CDR1 is MNHNS, CDR2 SASEGT, per germline. The CDR3 length is 11 residues. V was clipped by 7 bases and J by 10 bases, with 13 bases between them. CDR3 loop: CASTAGGPAFF. In nucleotides, the CDR3 is TGTGCCAGCACCGCAGGAGGGCCAGCTTTCTTT.

This clonotype was recorded at least ten times. The chain links TRBV27 to TRBJ1-2; D is undetermined. This CDR3 contains 11 residues. Germline CDR1 MNHEY, CDR2 SMNVEV (reference sequence). V lost 6 bases and J lost 7, with 9 bases in between. This CDR3 is CASRDRGGYTF. In DNA, the CDR3 is TGTGCCAGCAGGGATCGAGGTGGCTACACCTTC.

V usage is TRBV30 and J usage is TRBJ1-1; D gene ambiguous. The CDR3 covers 13 residues. Trimming took 4 bases from V and 1 from J, leaving 10 bases between them. The germline V gene has CDR1 GTSNPN and CDR2 SVGIG (reference sequence). For the CDR3, the DNA is TGTGCCTGGACGAGGCTGGGGAACACTGAAGCTTTCTTT. This translates into CAWTRLGNTEAFF.

This clonotype was counted between two and nine times. Given a much more abundant clone one base away, this may be a read error. This sequence joins TRBV6-1 and TRBJ2-7; D is uncertain. This CDR3 comprises 13 residues. V was clipped by 8 bases and J by 3 bases, with 14 bases between them. Per the germline V gene, CDR1 is MNHNS and CDR2 is SASEGT. CDR3 in DNA: TGTGCCAGCGGTCCAGCAGTGGGCTACGAGCAGTACTTC. The encoded protein is CASGPAVGYEQYF.

The chain is built from TRBV5-1 and TRBJ2-2, with D unresolved. V was pared by 0 bases and J by 0 bases, with 6 bases between. Germline V gene lookup returns CDR1 SGHRS and CDR2 YFSETQ. There are 15 residues in the CDR3. Written as DNA, the CDR3 is TGCGCCAGCAGCTTGGTGGCCTCGAACACCGGGGAGCTGTTTTTT. Encoded protein: CASSLVASNTGELFF.